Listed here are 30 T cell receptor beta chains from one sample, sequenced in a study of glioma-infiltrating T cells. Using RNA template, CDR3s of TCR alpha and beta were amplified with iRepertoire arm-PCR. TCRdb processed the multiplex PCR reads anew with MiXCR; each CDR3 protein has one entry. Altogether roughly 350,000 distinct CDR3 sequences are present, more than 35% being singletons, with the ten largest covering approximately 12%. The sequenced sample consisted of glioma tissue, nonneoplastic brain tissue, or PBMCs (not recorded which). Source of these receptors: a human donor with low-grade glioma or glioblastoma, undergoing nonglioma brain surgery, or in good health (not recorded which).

The CDR3 is CASSLPIRGVNTGELFF. The CDR3 DNA sequence: TGTGCCAGCAGCTTACCGATCCGCGGAGTCAACACCGGGGAGCTGTTTTTT. V usage is TRBV7-2 and J usage is TRBJ2-2; D not resolved. The germline V gene has CDR1 SGHTA and CDR2 FQGNSA. V was pared by 2 bases and J by 2 bases, with 15 bases between. This CDR3 contains 17 residues.

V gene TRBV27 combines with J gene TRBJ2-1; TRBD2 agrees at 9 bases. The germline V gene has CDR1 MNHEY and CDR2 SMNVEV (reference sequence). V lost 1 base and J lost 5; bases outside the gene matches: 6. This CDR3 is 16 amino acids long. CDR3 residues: CASSLLWTSDDNEQFF. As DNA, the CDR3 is TGTGCCAGCAGTTTATTGTGGACTAGCGACGACAATGAGCAGTTCTTC.

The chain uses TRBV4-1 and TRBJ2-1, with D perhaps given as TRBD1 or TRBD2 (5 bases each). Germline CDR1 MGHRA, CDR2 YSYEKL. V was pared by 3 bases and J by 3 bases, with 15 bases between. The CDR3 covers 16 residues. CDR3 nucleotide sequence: TGCGCCAGCAGCCATGACAGTGGGAGTTTCTACAATGAGCAGTTCTTC. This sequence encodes CASSHDSGSFYNEQFF.

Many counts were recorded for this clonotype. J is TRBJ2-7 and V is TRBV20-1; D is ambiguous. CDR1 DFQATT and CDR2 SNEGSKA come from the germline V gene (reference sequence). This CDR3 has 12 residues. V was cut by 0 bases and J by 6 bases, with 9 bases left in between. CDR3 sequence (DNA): TGCAGTGCTAGAGATCTTGCCCTCGAGCAGTACTTC. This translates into CSARDLALEQYF.

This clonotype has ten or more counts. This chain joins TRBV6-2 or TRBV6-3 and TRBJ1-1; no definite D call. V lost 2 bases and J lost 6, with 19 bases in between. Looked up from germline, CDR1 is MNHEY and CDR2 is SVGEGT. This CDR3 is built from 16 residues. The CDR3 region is CASSYRHGRTGAEAFF. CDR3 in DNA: TGTGCCAGCAGTTACAGGCATGGACGAACGGGCGCTGAAGCTTTCTTT.

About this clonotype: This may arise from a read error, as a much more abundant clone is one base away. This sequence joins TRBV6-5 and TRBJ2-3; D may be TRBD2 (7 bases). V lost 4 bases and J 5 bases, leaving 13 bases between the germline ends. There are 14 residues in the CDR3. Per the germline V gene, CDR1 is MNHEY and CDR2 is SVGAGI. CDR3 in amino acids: CASSSQGGKDTQYF. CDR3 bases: TGTGCCAGCAGTTCACAGGGAGGGAAAGATACGCAGTATTTT.

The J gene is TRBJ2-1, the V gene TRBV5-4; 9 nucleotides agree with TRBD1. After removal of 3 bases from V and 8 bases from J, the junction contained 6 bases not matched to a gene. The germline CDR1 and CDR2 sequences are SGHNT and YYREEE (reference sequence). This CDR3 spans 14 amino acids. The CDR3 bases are TGTGCCAGCAGCTCCGGACAGGGGACGGATGAGCAGTTCTTC. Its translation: CASSSGQGTDEQFF.

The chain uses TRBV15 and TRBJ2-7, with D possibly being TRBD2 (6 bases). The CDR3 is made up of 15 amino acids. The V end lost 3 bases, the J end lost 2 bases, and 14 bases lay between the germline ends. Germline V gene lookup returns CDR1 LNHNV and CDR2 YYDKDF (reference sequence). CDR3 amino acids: CATSSLGGDAYEQYF. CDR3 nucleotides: TGTGCCACCAGCAGTTTGGGGGGAGATGCCTACGAGCAGTACTTC. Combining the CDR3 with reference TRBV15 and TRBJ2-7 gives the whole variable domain DAMVIQNPRYQVTQFGKPVTLSCSQTLNHNVMYWYQQKSSQAPKLLFHYYDKDFNNEADTPDNFQSRRPNTSFCFLDIRSPGLGDTAMYLCATSSLGGDAYEQYFGPGTRLTVT.

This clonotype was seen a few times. The CDR3 DNA is TGTGCCAGCAGCGCACAACAGGATTCACCCCTCCACTTT. Its protein is CASSAQQDSPLHF. The chain couples TRBV7-9 to TRBJ1-6; D possibly corresponds to TRBD1 (5 bases). Trimming shortened V by 5 bases and J by 8 bases, and 10 bases separated the two germline ends. Germline V gene sequence: CDR1 SEHNR, CDR2 FQNEAQ (reference sequence). This CDR3 spans 13 amino acids.

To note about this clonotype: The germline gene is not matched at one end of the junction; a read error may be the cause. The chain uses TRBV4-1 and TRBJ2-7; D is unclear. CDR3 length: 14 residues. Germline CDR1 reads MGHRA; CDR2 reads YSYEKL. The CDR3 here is CARSQARFSYEQYF. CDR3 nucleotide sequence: TGCGCCAGAAGCCAAGCAAGGTTCTCCTACGAGCAGTACTTC.

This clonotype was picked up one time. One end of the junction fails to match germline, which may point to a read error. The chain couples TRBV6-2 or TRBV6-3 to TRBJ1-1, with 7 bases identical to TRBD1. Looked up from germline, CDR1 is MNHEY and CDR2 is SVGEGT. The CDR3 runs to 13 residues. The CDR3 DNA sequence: TGTGCCAGCAGAACCAACAGGGGACCTGAAGCTCTCTTT. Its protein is CASRTNRGPEALF.

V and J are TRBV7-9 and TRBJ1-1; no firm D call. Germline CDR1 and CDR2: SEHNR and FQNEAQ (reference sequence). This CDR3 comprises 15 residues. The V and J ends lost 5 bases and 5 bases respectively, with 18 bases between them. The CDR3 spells CASSPRTTLSTEAFF. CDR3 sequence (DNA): TGTGCCAGCAGCCCACGGACGACCCTCTCGACTGAAGCTTTCTTT.

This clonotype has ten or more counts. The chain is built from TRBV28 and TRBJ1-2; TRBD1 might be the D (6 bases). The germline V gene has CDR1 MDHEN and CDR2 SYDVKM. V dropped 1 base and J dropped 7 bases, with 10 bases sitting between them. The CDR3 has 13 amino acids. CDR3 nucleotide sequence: TGTGCCAGCAGTTTATTCTCCAGGGGTGGCTACACCTTC. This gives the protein CASSLFSRGGYTF.

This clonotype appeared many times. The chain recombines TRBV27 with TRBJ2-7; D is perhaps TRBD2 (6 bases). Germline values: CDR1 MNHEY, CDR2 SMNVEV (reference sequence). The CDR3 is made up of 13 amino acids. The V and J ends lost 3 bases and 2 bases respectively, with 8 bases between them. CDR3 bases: TGTGCCAGCAGTTTCGGCGGGACCTACGAGCAGTACTTC. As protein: CASSFGGTYEQYF.

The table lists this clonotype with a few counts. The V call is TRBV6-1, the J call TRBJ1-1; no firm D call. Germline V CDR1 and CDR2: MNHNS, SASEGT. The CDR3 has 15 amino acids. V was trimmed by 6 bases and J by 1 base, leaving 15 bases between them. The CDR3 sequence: CASSRLRAQNTEAFF. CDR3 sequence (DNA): TGTGCCAGCAGCCGACTCCGGGCGCAGAACACTGAAGCTTTCTTT.

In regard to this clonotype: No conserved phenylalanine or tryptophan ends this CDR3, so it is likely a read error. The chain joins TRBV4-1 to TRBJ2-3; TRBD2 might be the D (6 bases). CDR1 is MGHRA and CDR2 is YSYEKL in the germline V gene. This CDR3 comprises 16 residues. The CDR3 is CASRQDRLALTDTQYI. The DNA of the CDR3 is TGCGCCAGCAGACAAGATAGGCTAGCGTTGACAGATACGCAGTATATT.

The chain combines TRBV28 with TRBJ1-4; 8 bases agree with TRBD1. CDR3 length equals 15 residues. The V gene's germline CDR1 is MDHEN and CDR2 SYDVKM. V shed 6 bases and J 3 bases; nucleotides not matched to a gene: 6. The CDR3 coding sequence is TGTGCCAGCAGAGAACAGGGGGGGGCTAATGAAAAACTGTTTTTT. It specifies CASREQGGANEKLFF.

The CDR3 bases are TGTGCCATCAGGGGGGACTTGAACACTGAAGCTTTCTTT. This encodes CAIRGDLNTEAFF. The chain carries TRBV10-3 and TRBJ1-1, with D possibly matching TRBD1 (5 bases). CDR3 length: 13 residues. Trimming shortened V by 6 bases and J by 0 bases, and 8 bases separated the two germline ends. The germline V gene has CDR1 ENHRY and CDR2 SYGVKD.

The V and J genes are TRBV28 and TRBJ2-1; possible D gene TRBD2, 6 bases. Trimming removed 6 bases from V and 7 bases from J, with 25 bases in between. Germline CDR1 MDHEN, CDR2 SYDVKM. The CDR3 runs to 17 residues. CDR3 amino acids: CASSLLRTRLVGNEQFF. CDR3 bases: TGTGCCAGCAGCCTCCTCCGGACTCGACTAGTGGGAAATGAGCAGTTCTTC. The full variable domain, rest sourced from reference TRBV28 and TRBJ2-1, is DVKVTQSSRYLVKRTGEKVFLECVQDMDHENMFWYRQDPGLGLRLIYFSYDVKMKEKGDIPEGYSVSREKKERFSLILESASTNQTSMYLCASSLLRTRLVGNEQFFGPGTRLTVL.

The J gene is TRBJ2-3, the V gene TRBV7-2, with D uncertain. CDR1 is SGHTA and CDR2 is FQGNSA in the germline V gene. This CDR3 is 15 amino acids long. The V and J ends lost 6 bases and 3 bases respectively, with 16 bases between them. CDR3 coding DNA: TGTGCCAGCAGGACCCAGCCAGGCCCGACAGATACGCAGTATTTT. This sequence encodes CASRTQPGPTDTQYF. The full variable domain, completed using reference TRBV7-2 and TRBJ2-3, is GAGVSQSPSNKVTEKGKDVELRCDPISGHTALYWYRQSLGQGLEFLIYFQGNSAPDKSGLPSDRFSAERTGGSVSTLTIQRTQQEDSAVYLCASRTQPGPTDTQYFGPGTRLTVL.

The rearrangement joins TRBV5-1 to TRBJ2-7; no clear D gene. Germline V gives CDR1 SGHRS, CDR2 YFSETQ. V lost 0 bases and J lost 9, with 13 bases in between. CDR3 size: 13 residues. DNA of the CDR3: TGCGCCAGCAGCTTGGAAACTGACGTACGGCAGTACTTC. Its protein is CASSLETDVRQYF.

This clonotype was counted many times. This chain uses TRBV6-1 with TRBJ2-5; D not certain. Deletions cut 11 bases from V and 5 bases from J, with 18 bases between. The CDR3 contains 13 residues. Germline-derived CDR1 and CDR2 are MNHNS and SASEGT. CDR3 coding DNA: TGTGCCTGTGCCCCGACCGTGAGGGAGACCCAGTACTTC. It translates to CACAPTVRETQYF.

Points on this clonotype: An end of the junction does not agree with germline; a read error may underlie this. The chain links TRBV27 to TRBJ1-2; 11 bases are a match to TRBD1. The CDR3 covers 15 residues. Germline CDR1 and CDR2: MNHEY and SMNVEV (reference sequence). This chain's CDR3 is CGSSEDRGQIRGYTF. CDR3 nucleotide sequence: TGTGGCAGCAGTGAGGACAGGGGGCAAATAAGGGGCTACACCTTC.

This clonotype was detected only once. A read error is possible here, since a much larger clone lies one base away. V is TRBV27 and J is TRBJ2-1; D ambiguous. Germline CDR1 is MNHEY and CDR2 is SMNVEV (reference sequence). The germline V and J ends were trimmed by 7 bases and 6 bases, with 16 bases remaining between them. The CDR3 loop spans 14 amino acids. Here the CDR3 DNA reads TGTGCCAGCAAGAGGCGGATTTACTGCAATGAGCAGTTCTTC. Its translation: CASKRRIYCNEQFF.

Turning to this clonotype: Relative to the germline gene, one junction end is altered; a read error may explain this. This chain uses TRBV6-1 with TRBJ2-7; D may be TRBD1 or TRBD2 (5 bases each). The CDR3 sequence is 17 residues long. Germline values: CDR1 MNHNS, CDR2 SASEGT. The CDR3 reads CAISSTLGEQGPYEQYF. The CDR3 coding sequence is TGTGCCATCAGTTCTACCCTAGGGGAGCAGGGCCCCTACGAGCAGTACTTC.

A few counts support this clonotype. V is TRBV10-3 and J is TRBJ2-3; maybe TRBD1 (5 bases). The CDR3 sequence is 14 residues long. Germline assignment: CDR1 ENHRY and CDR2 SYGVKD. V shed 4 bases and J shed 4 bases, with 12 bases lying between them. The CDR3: CAISVQGRPDTQYF. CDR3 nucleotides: TGTGCCATCAGTGTTCAGGGCCGGCCAGATACGCAGTATTTT.

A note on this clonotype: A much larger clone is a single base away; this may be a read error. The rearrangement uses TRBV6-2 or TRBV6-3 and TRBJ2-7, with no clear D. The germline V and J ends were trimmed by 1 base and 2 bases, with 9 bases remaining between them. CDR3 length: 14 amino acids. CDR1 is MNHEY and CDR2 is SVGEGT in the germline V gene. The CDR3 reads CASSYFAKPYEQYF. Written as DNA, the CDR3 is TGTGCCAGCAGTTACTTTGCGAAGCCCTACGAGCAGTACTTC.

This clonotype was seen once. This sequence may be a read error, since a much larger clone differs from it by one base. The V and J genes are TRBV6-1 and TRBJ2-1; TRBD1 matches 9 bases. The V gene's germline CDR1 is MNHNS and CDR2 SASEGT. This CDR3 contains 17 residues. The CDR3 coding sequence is TGTGCCAGCAGTTACCTAATTGGACAGGGGACTTACAGTGAGCAGTTCTTC. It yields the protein CASSYLIGQGTYSEQFF.

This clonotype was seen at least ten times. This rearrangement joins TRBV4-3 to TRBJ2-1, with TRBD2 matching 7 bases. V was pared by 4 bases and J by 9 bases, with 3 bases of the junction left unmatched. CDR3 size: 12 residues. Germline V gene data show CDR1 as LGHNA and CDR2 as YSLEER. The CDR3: CASSREGREQFF. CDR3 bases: TGCGCCAGCAGCCGGGAGGGGCGTGAGCAGTTCTTC.

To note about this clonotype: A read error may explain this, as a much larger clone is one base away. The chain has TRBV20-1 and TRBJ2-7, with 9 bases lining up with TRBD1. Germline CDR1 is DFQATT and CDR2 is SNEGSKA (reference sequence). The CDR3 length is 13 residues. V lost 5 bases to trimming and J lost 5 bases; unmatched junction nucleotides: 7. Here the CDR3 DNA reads TGCAGTGCTTGTGACAGGGGGATCCACGAGCAGTACTTC. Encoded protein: CSACDRGIHEQYF.